Below, 13 T cell receptor beta chains from the same sample are listed, as sequenced in a study of human T cells and chemical hapten exposure (dated by TCRdb to about 2021). The time point label, read with the paper, signifies: pre-sensitization, week 0. According to the study, the label for this sample's treatment or condition signals: therapeutic diphenylcyclopropenone sensitization with weekly scalp DPC. Libraries were constructed by RACE. Sequencing took place on a NextSeq 500. The raw public reads went through TCRdb reprocessing: fastp at Q25, MiXCR clone calling, in-frame beta chains kept. A single entry per CDR3 protein holds the most common genes and DNA from its merged rows. The sample records around 250,000 distinct CDR3 sequences, approximately 8.4% of which are singletons. Of the sample, under 2.5% falls within the top ten clones. Sequenced material: whole blood, taken in connection with sensitization to the hapten diphenylcyclopropenone (DPC). The receptors here all came from a woman aged 40 to 49 with alopecia areata. Some clones in this sample may be carry-over from other donors' samples.

V is TRBV10-3 and J is TRBJ2-7; D unresolved. Trimming removed 7 bases at V and 2 bases at J, with 9 bases between. CDR3 size: 12 residues. Germline loops: CDR1 ENHRY, CDR2 SYGVKD. CDR3 loop: CAIIPGPYEQYF. The CDR3, as DNA: TGTGCCATCATCCCCGGGCCCTACGAGCAGTACTTC.

The gene calls are TRBV7-9 and TRBJ1-2; no firm D call. The germline gives CDR1 SEHNR, CDR2 FQNEAQ (reference sequence). This CDR3 spans 12 amino acids. Deletions cut 7 bases from V and 0 bases from J, with 6 bases between. The CDR3 loop is CASTESNYGYTF. CDR3 in DNA: TGTGCCAGCACAGAATCTAACTATGGCTACACCTTC. Looking up the rest from reference TRBV7-9 and TRBJ1-2 gives the full variable domain: DTGVSQNPRHKITKRGQNVTFRCDPISEHNRLYWYRQTLGQGPEFLTYFQNEAQLEKSRLLSDRFSAERPKGSFSTLEIQRTEQGDSAMYLCASTESNYGYTFGSGTRLTVV.

The table lists this clonotype with a few counts. The V and J genes are TRBV7-9 and TRBJ2-2, with D unresolved. V was cut by 5 bases and J by 2 bases, with 6 bases left in between. The CDR3 covers 13 residues. The germline CDR1 and CDR2 sequences are SEHNR and FQNEAQ (reference sequence). DNA of the CDR3: TGTGCCAGCAGCCGCCATAACACCGGGGAGCTGTTTTTT. This translates into CASSRHNTGELFF.

This clonotype was detected many times. J is TRBJ2-1 and V is TRBV9; possibly TRBD1 for D (5 bases). V dropped 2 bases and J dropped 9 bases, with 9 bases sitting between them. CDR1 and CDR2 (germline): SGDLS, YYNGEE. The CDR3 sequence is 12 residues long. The CDR3 loop reads CASSVTQGEQFF. The CDR3 DNA follows: TGTGCCAGCAGCGTGACGCAGGGTGAGCAGTTCTTC.

This chain joins TRBV28 and TRBJ1-6; D may be TRBD1 (5 bases). CDR3 size: 14 residues. V lost 3 bases and J lost 9, with 12 bases in between. CDR1 and CDR2 (germline): MDHEN, SYDVKM. The CDR3 region has the DNA TGTGCCAGCAGTTTGGGGGGTCTGAGTTCACCCCTCCACTTT. Its protein product is CASSLGGLSSPLHF.

J is TRBJ1-5 and V is TRBV29-1, with D unresolved. V was trimmed by 5 bases and J by 4 bases, leaving 9 bases between them. The CDR3 covers 12 residues. CDR1 and CDR2 from the germline V gene are SQVTM and ANQGSEA. The chain's CDR3 is CSVRTANQPQHF. The CDR3 DNA reads as TGCAGCGTTAGGACTGCTAATCAGCCCCAGCATTTT.

This chain links TRBV10-2 with TRBJ2-1; D possibly matches TRBD1 or TRBD2 (5 bases each). Trimming took off 7 bases at V and 0 bases at J, with 16 bases between the two ends. The CDR3 is 16 residues long. Germline CDR1 is WSHSY and CDR2 is SAAADI. The CDR3 sequence is CASIPPRGGSYNEQFF. DNA of the CDR3: TGCGCCAGCATCCCCCCTCGGGGCGGCTCCTACAATGAGCAGTTCTTC.

The chain couples TRBV20-1 to TRBJ2-3; D gene ambiguous. The CDR3 length is 14 residues. The germline V and J ends were trimmed by 5 bases and 2 bases, with 14 bases remaining between them. Germline-derived CDR1 and CDR2 are DFQATT and SNEGSKA (reference sequence). The CDR3 bases are TGCAGTGCTCTCGCGGATCCCCACACAGATACGCAGTATTTT. Its translation: CSALADPHTDTQYF.

The genes are TRBV6-5 and TRBJ2-3, with 8 bases fitting TRBD1. Per the germline V gene, CDR1 is MNHEY and CDR2 is SVGAGI. This CDR3 region has 14 residues. Unmatched junction bases numbered 6, after V lost 6 bases and J lost 4 bases. DNA for the CDR3: TGTGCCAGCAGGACTGGACAGGGATCAGATACGCAGTATTTT. It specifies CASRTGQGSDTQYF.

CDR3 nucleotide sequence: TGTGCCATCAGTGAAGGGACAGTGAACACTGAAGCTTTCTTT. It translates to CAISEGTVNTEAFF. V and J are TRBV10-3 and TRBJ1-1, with TRBD1 identical over 7 bases. The CDR3 is 14 residues long. V shed 3 bases and J 0 bases; nucleotides not matched to a gene: 1. Germline CDR1 reads ENHRY; CDR2 reads SYGVKD.

This clonotype has a handful of counts. The rearrangement joins TRBV7-9 to TRBJ1-1, with a possible D match to TRBD1 (6 bases). The CDR3 runs 13 residues. In germline, CDR1 is SEHNR, CDR2 FQNEAQ (reference sequence). Trimming took 5 bases from V and 2 from J, leaving 9 bases between them. CDR3 nucleotides: TGTGCCAGCAGCGACAGGACAAACACTGAAGCTTTCTTT. Its translation is CASSDRTNTEAFF.

This clonotype was found a few times. The rearrangement links TRBV20-1 to TRBJ2-5; 10 positions match TRBD2. This CDR3 has 14 residues. The V and J ends lost 5 bases and 5 bases, in that order; junction bases with no gene match: 8. CDR1 and CDR2 (germline): DFQATT, SNEGSKA (reference sequence). The CDR3 DNA follows: TGCAGTGCTCGAAGACTAGCGGGTGGCGAGACCCAGTACTTC. Translation: CSARRLAGGETQYF.

The chain couples TRBV7-6 to TRBJ2-7; D ambiguous. The CDR3 consists of 15 residues. Deletions cut 1 base from V and 0 bases from J, with 10 bases between. The germline gives CDR1 SGHVS, CDR2 FNYEAQ. CDR3 loop: CASSLGHGSSYEQYF. The CDR3 nucleotides read TGTGCCAGCAGCTTAGGACACGGGTCCTCCTACGAGCAGTACTTC.